What follows is one T cell receptor beta chain and its context. Source study methods: Reference gene primers were amplified, and this amplification served to estimate nucleated cell counts. Sequencing was performed with immunoSEQ multiplex PCR; in TCRdb, only in-frame clones are kept and a portion is missing. Clone size and V and J calls were adopted from that table, with D and trimming inferred from the DNA. The table shows some 400,000 clones, with roughly 86% occurring only once. This specimen belongs to a study of blood T cell repertoires in COVID-19. Study-wide background: T cells, B-cell-depleted T cells, or PBMCs provided the cDNA or gDNA that served as material.

Germline V gives CDR1 ENHRY, CDR2 SYGVKD. Deletions cut 0 bases from V and 4 bases from J, with 6 bases between. This CDR3 is built from 13 residues. This TCR was recovered from a woman aged 25 to 39 with COVID-19, enrolled during active disease. Sequencing was done on a sample of peripheral blood. The chain couples TRBV10-3 to TRBJ2-5; D perhaps matches TRBD1 (6 bases). In DNA, the CDR3 is TGTGCCATCAGTGAGTCGACAGGAGAGACCCAGTACTTC. As protein: CAISESTGETQYF.